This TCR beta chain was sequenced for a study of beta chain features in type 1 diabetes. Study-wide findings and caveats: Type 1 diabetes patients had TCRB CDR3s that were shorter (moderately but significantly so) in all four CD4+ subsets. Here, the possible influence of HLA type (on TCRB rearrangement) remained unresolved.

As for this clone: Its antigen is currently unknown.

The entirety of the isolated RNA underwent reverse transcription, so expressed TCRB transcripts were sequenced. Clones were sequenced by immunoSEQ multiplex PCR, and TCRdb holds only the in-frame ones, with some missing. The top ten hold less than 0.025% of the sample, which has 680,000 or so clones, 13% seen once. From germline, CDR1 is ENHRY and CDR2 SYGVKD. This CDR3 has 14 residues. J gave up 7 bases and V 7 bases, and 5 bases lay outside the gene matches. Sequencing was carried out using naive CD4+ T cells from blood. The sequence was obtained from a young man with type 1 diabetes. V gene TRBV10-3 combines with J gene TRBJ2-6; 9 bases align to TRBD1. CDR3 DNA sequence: TGTGCCATCACCCGGGGACAGGGTGCCAACGTCCTGACTTTC. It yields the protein CAITRGQGANVLTF.